Here is one T cell receptor beta chain with its context. The data stem from a study of neoadjuvant nivolumab and ipilimumab in lung cancer. Method: immunoSEQ multiplex PCR; TCRdb's copy keeps in-frame clones and lacks some. The sample holds about 4,300 clones, 60% to 80% seen once. This sequence originates from an adult with non-small cell lung cancer. Sample: adjacent normal lung tissue, taken after neoadjuvant nivolumab, alone or with ipilimumab, at or shortly before surgery.

The CDR3 DNA is TGTGCCAGCAGCTTGGCCCTAGCGGGGCCGGGGGGGAACGAGCAGTACTTC. It is translated as CASSLALAGPGGNEQYF. This chain uses TRBV5-4 with TRBJ2-7, with 9 bases aligning to TRBD2. Trimming cost V 0 bases and J 5 bases; bases outside gene matches: 12. This CDR3 contains 17 residues. Germline CDR1 SGHNT, CDR2 YYREEE (reference sequence).